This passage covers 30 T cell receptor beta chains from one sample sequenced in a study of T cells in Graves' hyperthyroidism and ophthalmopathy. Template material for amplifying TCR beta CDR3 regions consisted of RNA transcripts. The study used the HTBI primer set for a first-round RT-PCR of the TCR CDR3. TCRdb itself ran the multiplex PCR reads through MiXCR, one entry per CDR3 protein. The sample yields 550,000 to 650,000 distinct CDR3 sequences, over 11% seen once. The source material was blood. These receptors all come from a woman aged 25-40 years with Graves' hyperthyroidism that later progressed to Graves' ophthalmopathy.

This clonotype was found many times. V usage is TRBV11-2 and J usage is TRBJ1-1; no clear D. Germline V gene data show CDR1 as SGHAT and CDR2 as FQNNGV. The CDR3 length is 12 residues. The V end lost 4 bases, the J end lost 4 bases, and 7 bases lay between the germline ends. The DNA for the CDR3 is TGTGCCAGCAGCTCCCCAATCACTGAAGCTTTCTTT. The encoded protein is CASSSPITEAFF. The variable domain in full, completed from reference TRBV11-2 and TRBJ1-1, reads EAGVAQSPRYKIIEKRQSVAFWCNPISGHATLYWYQQILGQGPKLLIQFQNNGVVDDSQLPKDRFSAERLKGVDSTLKIQPAKLEDSAVYLCASSSPITEAFFGQGTRLTVV.

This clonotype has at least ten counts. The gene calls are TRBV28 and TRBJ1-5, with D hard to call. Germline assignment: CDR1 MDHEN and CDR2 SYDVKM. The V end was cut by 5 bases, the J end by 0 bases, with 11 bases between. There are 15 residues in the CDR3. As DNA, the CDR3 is TGTGCCAGCAGTCCCTCATTTAATAGCAATCAGCCCCAGCATTTT. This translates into CASSPSFNSNQPQHF. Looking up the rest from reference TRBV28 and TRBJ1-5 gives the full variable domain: DVKVTQSSRYLVKRTGEKVFLECVQDMDHENMFWYRQDPGLGLRLIYFSYDVKMKEKGDIPEGYSVSREKKERFSLILESASTNQTSMYLCASSPSFNSNQPQHFGDGTRLSIL.

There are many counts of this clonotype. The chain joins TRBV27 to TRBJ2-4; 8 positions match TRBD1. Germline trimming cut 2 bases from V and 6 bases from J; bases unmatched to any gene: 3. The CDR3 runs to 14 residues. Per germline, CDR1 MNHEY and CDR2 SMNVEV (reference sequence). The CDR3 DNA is TGTGCCAGCAGTTTAGGACAGGGTGGAAACATTCAGTACTTC. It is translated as CASSLGQGGNIQYF.

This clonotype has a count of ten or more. Here the CDR3 DNA reads TGCAGCGTTGGGACGACAGGGAACACAGATACGCAGTATTTT. Translated: CSVGTTGNTDTQYF. This chain uses TRBV29-1 with TRBJ2-3; 7 bases align to TRBD1. J gave up 2 bases and V 4 bases, and 6 bases lay outside the gene matches. Germline lookup yields CDR1 SQVTM and CDR2 ANQGSEA. CDR3 length equals 14 residues.

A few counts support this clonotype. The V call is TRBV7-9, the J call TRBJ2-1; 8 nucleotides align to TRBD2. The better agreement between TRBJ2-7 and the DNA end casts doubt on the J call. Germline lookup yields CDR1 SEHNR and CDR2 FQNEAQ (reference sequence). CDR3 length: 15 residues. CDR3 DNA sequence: TGTGCCAGCAGCTTGTCACTAGCGGACTACAATGAGCAGTACTTC. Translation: CASSLSLADYNEQYF.

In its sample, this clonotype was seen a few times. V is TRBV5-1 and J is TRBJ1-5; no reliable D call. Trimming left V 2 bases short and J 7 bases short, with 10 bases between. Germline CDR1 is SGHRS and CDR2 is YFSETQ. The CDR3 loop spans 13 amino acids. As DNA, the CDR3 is TGCGCCAGCAGCTTCTGGGGTGACCAGCCCCAGCATTTT. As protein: CASSFWGDQPQHF.

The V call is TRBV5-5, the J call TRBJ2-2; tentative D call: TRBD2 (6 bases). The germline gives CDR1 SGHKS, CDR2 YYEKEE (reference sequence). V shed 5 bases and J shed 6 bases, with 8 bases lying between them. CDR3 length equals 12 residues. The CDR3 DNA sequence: TGTGCCAGCAGGGCTAGCGCCGGGGAGCTGTTTTTT. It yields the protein CASRASAGELFF.

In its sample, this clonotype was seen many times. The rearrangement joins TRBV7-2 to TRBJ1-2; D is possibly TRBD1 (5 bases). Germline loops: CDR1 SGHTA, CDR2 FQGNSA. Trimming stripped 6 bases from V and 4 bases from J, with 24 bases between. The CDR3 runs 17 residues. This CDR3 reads CASRPTGTRSSGYGYTF. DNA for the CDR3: TGTGCCAGCAGGCCGACTGGGACGCGGTCGTCAGGCTATGGCTACACCTTC.

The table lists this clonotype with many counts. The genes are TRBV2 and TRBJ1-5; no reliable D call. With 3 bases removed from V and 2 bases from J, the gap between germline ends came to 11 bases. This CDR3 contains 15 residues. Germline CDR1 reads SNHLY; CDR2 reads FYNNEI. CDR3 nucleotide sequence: TGTGCCAGCAGTGACCGCGGTAACGGCAATCAGCCCCAGCATTTT. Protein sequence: CASSDRGNGNQPQHF.

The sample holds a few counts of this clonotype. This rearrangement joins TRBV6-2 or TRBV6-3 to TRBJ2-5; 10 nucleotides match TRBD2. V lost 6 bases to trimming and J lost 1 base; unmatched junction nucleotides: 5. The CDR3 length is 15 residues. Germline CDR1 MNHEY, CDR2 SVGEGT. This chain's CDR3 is CASRNLAGVQETQYF. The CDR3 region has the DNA TGTGCCAGCAGAAACCTAGCGGGAGTCCAAGAGACCCAGTACTTC.

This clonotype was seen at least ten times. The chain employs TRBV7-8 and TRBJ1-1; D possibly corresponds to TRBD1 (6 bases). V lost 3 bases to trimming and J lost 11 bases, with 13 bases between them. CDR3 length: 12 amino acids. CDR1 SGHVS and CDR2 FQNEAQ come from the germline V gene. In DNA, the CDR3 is TGTGCCAGCAGCTTCGACAGGCTAGGGGCTTTCTTT. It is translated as CASSFDRLGAFF.

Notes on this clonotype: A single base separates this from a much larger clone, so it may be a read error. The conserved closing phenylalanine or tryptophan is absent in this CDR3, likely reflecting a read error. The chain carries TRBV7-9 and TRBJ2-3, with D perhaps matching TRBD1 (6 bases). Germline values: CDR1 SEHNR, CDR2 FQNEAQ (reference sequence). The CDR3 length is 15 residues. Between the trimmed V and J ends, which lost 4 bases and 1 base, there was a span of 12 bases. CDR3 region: CASSSHRVGTDTQYY. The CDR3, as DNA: TGTGCCAGCAGCTCCCACAGGGTGGGCACAGATACGCAGTATTAT.

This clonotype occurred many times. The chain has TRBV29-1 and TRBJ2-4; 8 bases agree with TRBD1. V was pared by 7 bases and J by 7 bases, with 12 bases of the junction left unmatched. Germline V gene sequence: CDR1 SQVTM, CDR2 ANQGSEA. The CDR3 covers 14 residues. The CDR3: CSAQGAGTYNIQYF. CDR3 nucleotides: TGCAGCGCTCAGGGGGCTGGGACATACAACATTCAGTACTTC.

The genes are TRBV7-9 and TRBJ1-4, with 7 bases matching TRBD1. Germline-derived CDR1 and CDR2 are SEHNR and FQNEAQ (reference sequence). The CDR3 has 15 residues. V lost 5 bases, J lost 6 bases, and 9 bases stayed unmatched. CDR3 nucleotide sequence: TGTGCCAGCAGCCCGGGTAGGGGGCCAGATGAAAAACTGTTTTTT. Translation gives CASSPGRGPDEKLFF.

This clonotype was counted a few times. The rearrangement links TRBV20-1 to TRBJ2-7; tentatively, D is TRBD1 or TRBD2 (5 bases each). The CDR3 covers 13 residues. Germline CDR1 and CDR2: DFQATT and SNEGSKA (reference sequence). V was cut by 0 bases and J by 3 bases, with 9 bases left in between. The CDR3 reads CSARERGVYEQYF. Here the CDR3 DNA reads TGCAGTGCTAGAGAGCGAGGGGTCTACGAGCAGTACTTC.

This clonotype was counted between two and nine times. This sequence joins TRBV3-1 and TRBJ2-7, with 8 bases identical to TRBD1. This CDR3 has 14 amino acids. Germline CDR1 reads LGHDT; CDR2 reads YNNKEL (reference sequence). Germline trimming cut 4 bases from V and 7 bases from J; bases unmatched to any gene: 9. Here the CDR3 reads CASSRGTGEREQYF. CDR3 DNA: TGTGCCAGCAGCCGGGGGACAGGAGAACGGGAGCAGTACTTC.

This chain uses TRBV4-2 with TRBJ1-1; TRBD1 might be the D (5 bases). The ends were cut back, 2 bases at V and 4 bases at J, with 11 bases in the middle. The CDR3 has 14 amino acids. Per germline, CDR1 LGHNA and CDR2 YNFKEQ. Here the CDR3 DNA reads TGTGCCAGCAGCCAATGGGACGGTGGCACTGAAGCTTTCTTT. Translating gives CASSQWDGGTEAFF.

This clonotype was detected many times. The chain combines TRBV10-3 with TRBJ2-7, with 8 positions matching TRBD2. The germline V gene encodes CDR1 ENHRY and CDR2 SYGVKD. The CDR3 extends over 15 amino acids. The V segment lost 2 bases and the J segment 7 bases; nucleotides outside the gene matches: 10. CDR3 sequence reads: CAISEVSAGEGEQYF. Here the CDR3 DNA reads TGTGCCATCAGTGAGGTTTCAGCGGGAGAGGGTGAGCAGTACTTC.

Here the CDR3 reads CASTDRALQETQYF. CDR3 bases: TGTGCCAGCACGGACAGGGCCTTACAAGAGACCCAGTACTTC. The chain joins TRBV7-9 to TRBJ2-5, with 8 bases that match TRBD1. Germline values: CDR1 SEHNR, CDR2 FQNEAQ (reference sequence). V lost 7 bases, J lost 2 bases, and 6 bases stayed unmatched. The CDR3 is 14 residues long.

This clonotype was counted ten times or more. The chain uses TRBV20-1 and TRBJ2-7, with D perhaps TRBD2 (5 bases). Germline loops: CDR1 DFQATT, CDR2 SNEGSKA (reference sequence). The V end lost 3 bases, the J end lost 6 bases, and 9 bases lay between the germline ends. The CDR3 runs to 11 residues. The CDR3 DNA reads TGCAGTGCTAGGAACGGACTCGAGCAGTACTTC. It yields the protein CSARNGLEQYF.

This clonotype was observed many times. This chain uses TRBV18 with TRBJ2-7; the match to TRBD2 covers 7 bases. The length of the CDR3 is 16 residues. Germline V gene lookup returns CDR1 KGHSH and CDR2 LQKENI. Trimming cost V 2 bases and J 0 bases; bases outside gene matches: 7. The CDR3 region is CASSPSSAGSSYEQYF. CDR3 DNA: TGTGCCAGCTCACCATCCTCAGCGGGAAGCTCCTACGAGCAGTACTTC.

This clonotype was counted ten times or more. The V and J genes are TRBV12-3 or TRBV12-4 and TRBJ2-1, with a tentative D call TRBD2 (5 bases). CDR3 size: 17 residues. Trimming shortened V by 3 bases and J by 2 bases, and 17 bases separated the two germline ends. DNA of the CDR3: TGTGCCAGCAGTTTCGGGGAGCGGAGTAAGACCTACAATGAGCAGTTCTTC. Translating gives CASSFGERSKTYNEQFF.

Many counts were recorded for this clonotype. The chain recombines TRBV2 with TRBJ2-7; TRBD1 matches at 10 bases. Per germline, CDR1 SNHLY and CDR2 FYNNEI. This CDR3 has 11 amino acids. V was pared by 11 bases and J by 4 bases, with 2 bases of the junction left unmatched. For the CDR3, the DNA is TGTGCCGGACAGGGGGAGTACGAGCAGTACTTC. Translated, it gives CAGQGEYEQYF.

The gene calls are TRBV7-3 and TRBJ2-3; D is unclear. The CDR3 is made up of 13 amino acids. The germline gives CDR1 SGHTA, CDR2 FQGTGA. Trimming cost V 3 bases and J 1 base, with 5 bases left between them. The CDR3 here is CASSFSRTDTQYF. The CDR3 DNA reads TGTGCCAGCAGCTTTTCCCGCACAGATACGCAGTATTTT. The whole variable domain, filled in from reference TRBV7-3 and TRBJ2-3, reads GAGVSQTPSNKVTEKGKYVELRCDPISGHTALYWYRQSLGQGPEFLIYFQGTGAADDSGLPNDRFFAVRPEGSVSTLKIQRTERGDSAVYLCASSFSRTDTQYFGPGTRLTVL.

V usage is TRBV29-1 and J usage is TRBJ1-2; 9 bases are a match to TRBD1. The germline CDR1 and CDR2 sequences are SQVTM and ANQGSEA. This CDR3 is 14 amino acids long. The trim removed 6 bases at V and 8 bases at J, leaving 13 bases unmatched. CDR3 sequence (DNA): TGCAGCGTGAACTTACAGGGGGCTCTTGGGGGCTACACCTTC. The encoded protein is CSVNLQGALGGYTF. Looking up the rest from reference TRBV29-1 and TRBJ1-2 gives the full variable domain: SAVISQKPSRDICQRGTSLTIQCQVDSQVTMMFWYRQQPGQSLTLIATANQGSEATYESGFVIDKFPISRPNLTFSTLTVSNMSPEDSSIYLCSVNLQGALGGYTFGSGTRLTVV.

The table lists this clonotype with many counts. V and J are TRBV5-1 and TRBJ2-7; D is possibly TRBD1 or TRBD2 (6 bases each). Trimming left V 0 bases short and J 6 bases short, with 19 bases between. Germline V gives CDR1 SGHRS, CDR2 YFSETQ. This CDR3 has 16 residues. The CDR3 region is CASSLEGTPIAVEQYF. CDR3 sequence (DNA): TGCGCCAGCAGCTTGGAGGGGACACCAATAGCGGTCGAGCAGTACTTC. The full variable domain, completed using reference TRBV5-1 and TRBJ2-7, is KAGVTQTPRYLIKTRGQQVTLSCSPISGHRSVSWYQQTPGQGLQFLFEYFSETQRNKGNFPGRFSGRQFSNSRSEMNVSTLELGDSALYLCASSLEGTPIAVEQYFGPGTRLTVT.

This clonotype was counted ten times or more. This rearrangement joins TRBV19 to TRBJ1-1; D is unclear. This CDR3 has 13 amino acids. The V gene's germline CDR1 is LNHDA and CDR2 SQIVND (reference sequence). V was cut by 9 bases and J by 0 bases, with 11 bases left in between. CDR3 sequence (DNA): TGTGCCAGCCAAAAATGGGTGAACACTGAAGCTTTCTTT. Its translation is CASQKWVNTEAFF.

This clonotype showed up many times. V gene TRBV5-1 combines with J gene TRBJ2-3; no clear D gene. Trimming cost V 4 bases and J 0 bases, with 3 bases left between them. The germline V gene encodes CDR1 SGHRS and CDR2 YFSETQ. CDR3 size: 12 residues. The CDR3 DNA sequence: TGCGCCAGCAGCATGAGCACAGATACGCAGTATTTT. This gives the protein CASSMSTDTQYF.

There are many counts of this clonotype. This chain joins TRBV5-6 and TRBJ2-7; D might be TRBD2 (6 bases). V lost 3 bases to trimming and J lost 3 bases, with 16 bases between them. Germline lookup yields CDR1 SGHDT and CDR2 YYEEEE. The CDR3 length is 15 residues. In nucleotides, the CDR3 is TGTGCCAGCAGCTCAGACGTCCGGGGAGGCTACGAGCAGTACTTC. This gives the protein CASSSDVRGGYEQYF.

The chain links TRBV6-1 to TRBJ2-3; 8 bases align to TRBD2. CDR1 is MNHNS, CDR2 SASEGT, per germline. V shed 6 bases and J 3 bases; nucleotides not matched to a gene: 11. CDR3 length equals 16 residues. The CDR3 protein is CASRRNFSGKTDTQYF. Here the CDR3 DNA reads TGTGCCAGCAGGAGGAACTTTAGCGGGAAAACAGATACGCAGTATTTT.